Sequencing of this T cell receptor beta chain was carried out in a study of T cell responses to AZD1222 COVID-19 vaccine. Study-wide findings and caveats: Donors were largely white British and mainly female; clonal diversity was possibly underestimated. Regions 160-218 and 743-854 held dominance among vaccine-associated CD4 TCRs, which spanned spike.

Germline V gene sequence: CDR1 SGHTA, CDR2 FQGNSA. CDR3 length: 14 residues. V lost 3 bases to trimming and J lost 2 bases; unmatched junction nucleotides: 4. Assay: immunoSEQ multiplex PCR; the TCRdb copy retains only in-frame clones and omits some. The table has 100,000 to 150,000 clones, about 90% seen once. Note on this clone: No antigen is known for it.

The receptor was derived from an adult in good health. The sample was peripheral blood, taken on day 0 of AZD1222 vaccination. The V call is TRBV7-2, the J call TRBJ2-7, with 7 bases matching TRBD2. The CDR3 nucleotides are TGTGCCAGCAGCTTTCGGGGAGGGCCCTACGAGCAGTACTTC. It translates to CASSFRGGPYEQYF.